This T cell receptor beta chain was recorded in a study of shared T cell receptors in the human thymus. The method was immunoSEQ multiplex PCR; TCRdb's version includes in-frame clones alone and lacks a portion of them. The sample holds hundreds of thousands of clones, 70% to 90% seen once. The V gene's germline CDR1 is ENHRY and CDR2 SYGVKD. This CDR3 contains 16 residues. With V trimmed by 3 bases and J by 5 bases, 11 bases remained unmatched. The same data also went into a second study, on human thymus T cells. That report adds: Obtained as resections during corrective heart surgery, the thymus tissue was then studied.

The genes are TRBV10-3 and TRBJ1-1; 8 bases are a match to TRBD1. Specimen: thymocytes. This TCR derives from a boy in the first two years of life with a congenital heart defect. The CDR3 loop is CAISDSTGEIFTEAFF. The CDR3 DNA sequence: TGTGCCATCAGTGATTCGACAGGGGAAATTTTTACTGAAGCTTTCTTT.